The rows below give T cell receptor beta chains drawn from one sample of a study of cytomegalovirus exposure and HLA in healthy donors. TCRdb's table, derived via immunoSEQ multiplex PCR, lists solely in-frame clones and lacks some. The sample lists 90,000 to 150,000 clones, 74% occurring once. The specimen was PBMCs. The receptors were sampled from a human donor in good health. Each CDR3 is given with its conserved first and last residue. The order of the fields is J gene, V gene, D gene, clone size, CDR3 DNA, CDR3 protein. D genes are given only for firm matches. Size is omitted from some rows. Given values are once, few, many or a class for expanded clones.

j_call: TRBJ2-3
v_call: TRBV5-4
d_call: NA
clone_size: NA
cdr3_nt: TGTGCCAGCAGCTTGGGACTATCCAGCACAGATACGCAGTATTTT
cdr3_aa: CASSLGLSSTDTQYF

j_call: TRBJ2-7
v_call: TRBV29-1
d_call: TRBD1
clone_size: NA
cdr3_nt: TGCAGCGTTGAAGGACAGGGGGCCTACGAGCAGTACTTC
cdr3_aa: CSVEGQGAYEQYF

j_call: TRBJ2-3
v_call: TRBV7-2
d_call: TRBD2
clone_size: NA
cdr3_nt: TGTGCCAGCAGCTTAAGGAGCGGGGGGTTCACAGATACGCAGTATTTT
cdr3_aa: CASSLRSGGFTDTQYF

j_call: TRBJ2-7
v_call: TRBV6-5
d_call: TRBD1
clone_size: few
cdr3_nt: TGTGCCAGCAGGGGGACAGGGCCGCCTTACGAGCAGTACTTC
cdr3_aa: CASRGTGPPYEQYF

j_call: TRBJ2-5
v_call: TRBV28
d_call: NA
clone_size: NA
cdr3_nt: TGTGCCAGCAGTTTAACGACAAGGGACCTCCTCTCGGGAGACCAAGAGACCCAGTACTTC
cdr3_aa: CASSLTTRDLLSGDQETQYF

j_call: TRBJ2-7
v_call: TRBV28
d_call: NA
clone_size: few
cdr3_nt: TGTGCCAGCGGGTCAGGGATCTACGAGCAGTACTTC
cdr3_aa: CASGSGIYEQYF

j_call: TRBJ1-1
v_call: TRBV2
d_call: NA
clone_size: NA
cdr3_nt: TGTGCCAGCATAGGGGGGGGCACTGAAGCTTTCTTT
cdr3_aa: CASIGGGTEAFF

j_call: TRBJ2-1
v_call: TRBV30
d_call: TRBD2
clone_size: NA
cdr3_nt: TGTGCCTGGAAGGTTAGCGGGAGAGGCTATGAGCAGTTCTTC
cdr3_aa: CAWKVSGRGYEQFF

j_call: TRBJ2-4
v_call: TRBV6-4
d_call: NA
clone_size: once
cdr3_nt: TGTGCCAGCAGCGCTGGGAGCATTCAGTACTTC
cdr3_aa: CASSAGSIQYF

j_call: TRBJ2-2
v_call: TRBV23-1
d_call: TRBD1
clone_size: NA
cdr3_nt: TGCGCCAGCAGGAACGGGACAGGGAACACCGGGGAGCTGTTTTTT
cdr3_aa: CASRNGTGNTGELFF

j_call: TRBJ1-1
v_call: TRBV27
d_call: NA
clone_size: NA
cdr3_nt: TGTGCCAGCAGGGGGGGGTTGGGGGGGCTGAACACTGAAGCTTTCTTT
cdr3_aa: CASRGGLGGLNTEAFF

j_call: TRBJ1-4
v_call: TRBV28
d_call: NA
clone_size: NA
cdr3_nt: TGTGCCAGCGCCCGGGGGGAAAAACTGTTTTTT
cdr3_aa: CASARGEKLFF

j_call: TRBJ2-7
v_call: TRBV5-4
d_call: TRBD2
clone_size: NA
cdr3_nt: TGTGCCAGCAGCTTAACCGGGACTAGCGGGAGTAAGTCCTACGAGCAGTACTTC
cdr3_aa: CASSLTGTSGSKSYEQYF

j_call: TRBJ2-3
v_call: TRBV10-3
d_call: TRBD2
clone_size: NA
cdr3_nt: TGTGCCACCAGCGGGAGGGCCGCGGGAGATACGCAGTATTTT
cdr3_aa: CATSGRAAGDTQYF

j_call: TRBJ2-3
v_call: TRBV7-2
d_call: NA
clone_size: NA
cdr3_nt: TGTGCCAGCAGGCATAGTAGCACAGATACGCAGTATTTT
cdr3_aa: CASRHSSTDTQYF

j_call: TRBJ1-6
v_call: TRBV6-5
d_call: NA
clone_size: NA
cdr3_nt: TGTGCCAGCAGTCCAGCCAGGACGGGGTCACCCCTCCACTTT
cdr3_aa: CASSPARTGSPLHF

j_call: TRBJ1-6
v_call: TRBV5-1
d_call: NA
clone_size: NA
cdr3_nt: TGCGCCAGCAGATTACACAGGGCTCAAAATTCACCCCTCCACTTT
cdr3_aa: CASRLHRAQNSPLHF

j_call: TRBJ2-1
v_call: TRBV9
d_call: NA
clone_size: few
cdr3_nt: TGTGCCAGCAGCGTAGTGGCCGGGGCCTACAATGAGCAGTTCTTC
cdr3_aa: CASSVVAGAYNEQFF

j_call: TRBJ2-7
v_call: TRBV5-1
d_call: TRBD1
clone_size: NA
cdr3_nt: TGCGCCAGCAGCCGGGACAGGGCCTATTCCTACGAGCAGTACTTC
cdr3_aa: CASSRDRAYSYEQYF

j_call: TRBJ1-3
v_call: TRBV7-2
d_call: TRBD1
clone_size: NA
cdr3_nt: TGTGCCAGCAGCCTAACCTATGACAGGGCCCCTGGAAACACCATATATTTT
cdr3_aa: CASSLTYDRAPGNTIYF

j_call: TRBJ2-1
v_call: TRBV7-2
d_call: TRBD2
clone_size: NA
cdr3_nt: TGTGCCAGCAGCTCATCGAGCGGGGTGGGGGATGAGCAGTTCTTC
cdr3_aa: CASSSSSGVGDEQFF

j_call: TRBJ1-2
v_call: TRBV28
d_call: TRBD1
clone_size: NA
cdr3_nt: TGTGCCAGCAGTTTCGCCGGGACAGGGGCCTTGGGCTATGGCTACACCTTC
cdr3_aa: CASSFAGTGALGYGYTF

j_call: TRBJ2-1
v_call: TRBV4-3
d_call: NA
clone_size: NA
cdr3_nt: TGCGCCAGCAGCCAACGGGGTGGGAACAATGAGCAGTTCTTC
cdr3_aa: CASSQRGGNNEQFF

j_call: TRBJ1-4
v_call: TRBV27
d_call: NA
clone_size: NA
cdr3_nt: TGTGCCACTCGACGGGGACAAACTAATGAAAAACTGTTTTTT
cdr3_aa: CATRRGQTNEKLFF

j_call: TRBJ1-2
v_call: TRBV7-8
d_call: NA
clone_size: NA
cdr3_nt: TGTGCCAGCAGCGAGGACAGCTACTATGGCTACACCTTC
cdr3_aa: CASSEDSYYGYTF

j_call: TRBJ2-7
v_call: TRBV7-2
d_call: NA
clone_size: NA
cdr3_nt: TGTGCCAGCAGCTTATCTTCCTACGAGCAGTACTTC
cdr3_aa: CASSLSSYEQYF

j_call: TRBJ1-1
v_call: TRBV27
d_call: TRBD1
clone_size: NA
cdr3_nt: TGTGCCAGCAGTCCCCTCTGGGGACAGGGGGCCGGGGACACTGAAGCTTTCTTT
cdr3_aa: CASSPLWGQGAGDTEAFF

j_call: TRBJ2-5
v_call: TRBV28
d_call: TRBD2
clone_size: NA
cdr3_nt: TGTGCCAGCAGTAACCTAGCGGGAGTGACGGAGACCCAGTACTTC
cdr3_aa: CASSNLAGVTETQYF

j_call: TRBJ2-7
v_call: TRBV15
d_call: NA
clone_size: NA
cdr3_nt: TGTGCCACCAGCAGAGATGTCGGAGTAGCCTACGAGCAGTACTTC
cdr3_aa: CATSRDVGVAYEQYF

j_call: TRBJ2-7
v_call: TRBV5-6
d_call: TRBD1
clone_size: NA
cdr3_nt: TGTGCCAGCAGCGGGACAGGGTACCGCTACGAGCAGTACTTC
cdr3_aa: CASSGTGYRYEQYF

j_call: TRBJ2-1
v_call: TRBV15
d_call: NA
clone_size: NA
cdr3_nt: TGTGCCACCAGCGAAGGGGATTCGCGATACAATGAGCAGTTCTTC
cdr3_aa: CATSEGDSRYNEQFF

j_call: TRBJ2-1
v_call: TRBV6-1
d_call: TRBD1
clone_size: NA
cdr3_nt: TGTGCCAGCAGTGCGGGACAGACGAGCAATGAGCAGTTCTTC
cdr3_aa: CASSAGQTSNEQFF

j_call: TRBJ1-2
v_call: TRBV7-2
d_call: TRBD1
clone_size: NA
cdr3_nt: TGTGCCAGCAGCCCGACAGGGGTCTATGGCTACACCTTC
cdr3_aa: CASSPTGVYGYTF

j_call: TRBJ2-7
v_call: TRBV5-1
d_call: TRBD1
clone_size: NA
cdr3_nt: TGCGCCAGCAGCTTGGCCCGGACAGGGACCGAGCAGTACTTC
cdr3_aa: CASSLARTGTEQYF

j_call: TRBJ2-5
v_call: TRBV28
d_call: NA
clone_size: once
cdr3_nt: TGTGCCAGCAGTTTACGGGCTAGCCGATTACAAGAGACCCAGTACTTC
cdr3_aa: CASSLRASRLQETQYF

j_call: TRBJ2-7
v_call: TRBV5-8
d_call: TRBD1
clone_size: NA
cdr3_nt: TGTGCCAGCAGCCGGGTGCGGACAGGGACCATACGTGGGGGGTACTTC
cdr3_aa: CASSRVRTGTIRGGYF

j_call: TRBJ2-7
v_call: TRBV28
d_call: TRBD1
clone_size: once
cdr3_nt: TGTGCCAGCAGGGACAGGGCACCCTACGAGCAGTACTTC
cdr3_aa: CASRDRAPYEQYF

j_call: TRBJ2-3
v_call: TRBV30
d_call: NA
clone_size: NA
cdr3_nt: TGTGCCTGGAGTTTCTCAGGCACAGATACGCAGTATTTT
cdr3_aa: CAWSFSGTDTQYF

j_call: TRBJ1-4
v_call: TRBV6-1
d_call: NA
clone_size: NA
cdr3_nt: TGTGCCAGCAGTGAAAGGTGGGGGCCCAGTAATGAAAAACTGTTTTTT
cdr3_aa: CASSERWGPSNEKLFF

j_call: TRBJ2-5
v_call: TRBV13
d_call: NA
clone_size: NA
cdr3_nt: TGTGCCAGCAGCTTAGCGGGAAAGGGGGTTAAGACCCAGTACTTC
cdr3_aa: CASSLAGKGVKTQYF

j_call: TRBJ2-7
v_call: TRBV2
d_call: TRBD1
clone_size: NA
cdr3_nt: TGTGCCAGCACTGGGACAGGCCGTTCACTTCCCACCTACGAGCAGTACTTC
cdr3_aa: CASTGTGRSLPTYEQYF

j_call: TRBJ1-1
v_call: TRBV4-3
d_call: NA
clone_size: few
cdr3_nt: TGCGCCAGCAGCCAGCTCAGGAACACTGAAGCTTTCTTT
cdr3_aa: CASSQLRNTEAFF

j_call: TRBJ1-1
v_call: TRBV5-1
d_call: NA
clone_size: NA
cdr3_nt: TGCGCCAGCAGCTTGGGGCCGGGGGGTACGAACACTGAAGCTTTCTTT
cdr3_aa: CASSLGPGGTNTEAFF

j_call: TRBJ1-3
v_call: TRBV7-9
d_call: NA
clone_size: NA
cdr3_nt: TGTGCCAGCAGCCTCCAGACAGTCTCTGGAAACACCATATATTTT
cdr3_aa: CASSLQTVSGNTIYF

j_call: TRBJ1-6
v_call: TRBV27
d_call: TRBD1
clone_size: few
cdr3_nt: TGTGCCAGCAGCCAGGGGGTTAATTCACCCCTCCACTTT
cdr3_aa: CASSQGVNSPLHF

j_call: TRBJ2-4
v_call: TRBV30
d_call: NA
clone_size: NA
cdr3_nt: TGTGCCTGGACATCGGGAATCGGGAGAAACATTCAGTACTTC
cdr3_aa: CAWTSGIGRNIQYF

j_call: TRBJ1-1
v_call: TRBV10-3
d_call: NA
clone_size: NA
cdr3_nt: TGTGCCATACAAAAAACGGACAGTCTGAACACTGAAGCTTTCTTT
cdr3_aa: CAIQKTDSLNTEAFF

j_call: TRBJ2-7
v_call: TRBV28
d_call: TRBD2
clone_size: NA
cdr3_nt: TGTGCCAGCAGTTCGGGACTAGCGGGAGGGGGTTGGCACGAGCAGTACTTC
cdr3_aa: CASSSGLAGGGWHEQYF

j_call: TRBJ2-7
v_call: TRBV6-5
d_call: TRBD1
clone_size: NA
cdr3_nt: TGTGCCAGCAGCCCCCCGGGACAGGGATACGAGCAGTACTTC
cdr3_aa: CASSPPGQGYEQYF

j_call: TRBJ1-2
v_call: TRBV18
d_call: TRBD1
clone_size: NA
cdr3_nt: TGTGCCAGCTCACCAAGCAGGGGGCAAAACTATGGCTACACCTTC
cdr3_aa: CASSPSRGQNYGYTF

j_call: TRBJ2-3
v_call: TRBV5-1
d_call: NA
clone_size: NA
cdr3_nt: TGCGCCAGCAGCTTGACGAGCGATACGCAGTATTTT
cdr3_aa: CASSLTSDTQYF